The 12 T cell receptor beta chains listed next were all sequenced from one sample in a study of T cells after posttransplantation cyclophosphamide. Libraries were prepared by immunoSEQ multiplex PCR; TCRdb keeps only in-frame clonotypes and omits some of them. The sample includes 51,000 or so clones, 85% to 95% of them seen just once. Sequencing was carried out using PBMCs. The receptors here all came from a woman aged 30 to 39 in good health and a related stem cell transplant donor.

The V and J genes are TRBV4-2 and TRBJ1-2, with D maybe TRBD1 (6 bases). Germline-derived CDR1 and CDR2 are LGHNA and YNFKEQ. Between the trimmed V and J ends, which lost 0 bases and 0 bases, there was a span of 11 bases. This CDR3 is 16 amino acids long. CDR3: CASSQDIAGANYGYTF. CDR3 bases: TGTGCCAGCAGCCAAGACATTGCAGGGGCTAACTATGGCTACACCTTC.

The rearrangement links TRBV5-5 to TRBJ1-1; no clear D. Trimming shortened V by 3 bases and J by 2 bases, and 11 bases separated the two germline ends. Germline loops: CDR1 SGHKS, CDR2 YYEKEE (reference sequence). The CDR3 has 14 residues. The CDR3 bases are TGTGCCAGCAGCTCGCTGTCTAGAAACACTGAAGCTTTCTTT. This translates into CASSSLSRNTEAFF.

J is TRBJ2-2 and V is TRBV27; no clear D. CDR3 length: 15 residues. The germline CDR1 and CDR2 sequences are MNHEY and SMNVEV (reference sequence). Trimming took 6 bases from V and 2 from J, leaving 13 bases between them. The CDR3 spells CASSPARVNTGELFF. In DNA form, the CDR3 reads TGTGCCAGCAGCCCGGCCCGGGTCAACACCGGGGAGCTGTTTTTT.

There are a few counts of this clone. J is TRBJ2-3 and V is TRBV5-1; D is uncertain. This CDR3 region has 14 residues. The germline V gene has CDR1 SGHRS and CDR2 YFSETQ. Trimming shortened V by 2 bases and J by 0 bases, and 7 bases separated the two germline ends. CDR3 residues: CASSLEDSTDTQYF. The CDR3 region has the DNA TGCGCCAGCAGCTTAGAGGATAGCACAGATACGCAGTATTTT.

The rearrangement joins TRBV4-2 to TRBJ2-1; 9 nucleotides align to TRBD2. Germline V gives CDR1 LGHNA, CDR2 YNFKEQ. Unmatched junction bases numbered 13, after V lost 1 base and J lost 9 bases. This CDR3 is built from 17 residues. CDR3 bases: TGTGCCAGCAGCCAAGCTAATATCGCGGGGGGGAGAACTGAGCAGTTCTTC. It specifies CASSQANIAGGRTEQFF.

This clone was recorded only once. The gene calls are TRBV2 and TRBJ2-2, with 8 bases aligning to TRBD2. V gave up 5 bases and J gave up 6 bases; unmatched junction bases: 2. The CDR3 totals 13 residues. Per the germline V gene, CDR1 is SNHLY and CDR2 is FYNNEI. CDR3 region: CASSPGGAGELFF. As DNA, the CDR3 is TGTGCCAGCAGTCCCGGGGGGGCCGGGGAGCTGTTTTTT.

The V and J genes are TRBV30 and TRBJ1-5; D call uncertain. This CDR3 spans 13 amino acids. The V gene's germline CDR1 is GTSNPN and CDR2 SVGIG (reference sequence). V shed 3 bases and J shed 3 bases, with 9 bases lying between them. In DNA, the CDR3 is TGTGCCTGGAGGGAGGGATACAATCAGCCCCAGCATTTT. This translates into CAWREGYNQPQHF.

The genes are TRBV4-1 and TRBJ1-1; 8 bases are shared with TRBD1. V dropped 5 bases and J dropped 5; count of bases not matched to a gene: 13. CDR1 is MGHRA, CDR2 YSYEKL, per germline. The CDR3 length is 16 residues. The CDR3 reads CASSSRQGAWETEAFF. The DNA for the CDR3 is TGCGCCAGCAGCTCTCGCCAGGGGGCCTGGGAGACTGAAGCTTTCTTT.

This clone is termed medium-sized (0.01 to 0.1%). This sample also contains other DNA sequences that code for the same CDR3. The CDR3 loop reads CASSLETGSGEAFF. The CDR3 nucleotides read TGTGCCAGCAGCTTGGAGACAGGGTCAGGTGAAGCTTTCTTT. The chain combines TRBV7-9 with TRBJ1-1; 7 nucleotides match TRBD1. The CDR3 has 14 amino acids. The junction had 8 bases not matched to a gene; V was cut back by 3 bases and J by 7 bases. CDR1 is SEHNR, CDR2 FQNEAQ, per germline (reference sequence).

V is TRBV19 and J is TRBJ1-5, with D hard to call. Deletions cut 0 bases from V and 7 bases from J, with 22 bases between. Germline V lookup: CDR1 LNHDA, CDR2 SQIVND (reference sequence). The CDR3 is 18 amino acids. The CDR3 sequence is CASSIDPYSGSGKQPQHF. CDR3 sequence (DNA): TGTGCCAGTAGTATAGACCCCTACAGTGGTTCGGGGAAGCAGCCCCAGCATTTT.

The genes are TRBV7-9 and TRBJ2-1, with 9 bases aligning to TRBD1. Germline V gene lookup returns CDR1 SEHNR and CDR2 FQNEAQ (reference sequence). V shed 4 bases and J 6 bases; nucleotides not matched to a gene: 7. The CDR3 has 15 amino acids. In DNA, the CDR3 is TGTGCCAGCAGCTACGGACAGGGGAGACGCAATGAGCAGTTCTTC. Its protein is CASSYGQGRRNEQFF.

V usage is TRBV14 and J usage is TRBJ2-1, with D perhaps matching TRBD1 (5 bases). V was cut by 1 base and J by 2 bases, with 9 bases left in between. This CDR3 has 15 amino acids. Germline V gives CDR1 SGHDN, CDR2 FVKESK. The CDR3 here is CASSQGQGAYNEQFF. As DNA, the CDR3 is TGTGCCAGCAGCCAAGGTCAGGGTGCCTACAATGAGCAGTTCTTC.